One T cell receptor (beta chain) is described in this entry. The sample comes from a study of blood T cell repertoires in COVID-19. As for the study in general: Italy, Spain and the United States were the sources of the convalescent and acute COVID-19 samples.

The CDR3 sequence is 15 residues long. Trimming took off 1 base at V and 1 base at J, with 10 bases between the two ends. CDR1 is LNHNV and CDR2 is YYDKDF in the germline V gene (reference sequence). Under the authors' procedure: Amplifying reference gene primers gave estimates of nucleated cell counts. Libraries were prepared by immunoSEQ multiplex PCR; TCRdb keeps only in-frame clonotypes and omits some of them. That table gives V, J and clone size, and the DNA gave D and trimming. The sample consists of about 63,000 clones, 87% of them appearing once. The material sequenced was peripheral blood. The clonotype was recovered from a woman of 80 years or more with acute or convalescent COVID-19. The chain is built from TRBV15 and TRBJ2-5; D might be TRBD1 (6 bases). The CDR3 spells CATSRGGRGQETQYF. CDR3 coding DNA: TGTGCCACCAGCAGAGGGGGCAGGGGCCAAGAGACCCAGTACTTC.